The source of this T cell receptor beta chain is a study of cytotoxic CD8 clonotypes in ibrutinib-treated CLL. This table comes from immunoSEQ multiplex PCR, and its TCRdb copy is limited to in-frame clones, with some not included. The data hold about 130,000 clones, with around 84% observed a single time. This sample comprised PBMCs, obtained after 24 months of ibrutinib treatment. This TCR was sampled from a human donor with chronic lymphocytic leukemia.

As DNA, the CDR3 is TGTGCCTGGAGTGTTATTGAGAATCAGCCCCAGCATTTT. Amino acids: CAWSVIENQPQHF. The chain joins TRBV30 to TRBJ1-5; unclear D gene. Trimming shortened V by 0 bases and J by 4 bases, and 7 bases separated the two germline ends. Germline loops: CDR1 GTSNPN, CDR2 SVGIG (reference sequence). The CDR3 has 13 amino acids.